The clone carrying this T cell receptor beta chain was counted many times. Its target is not known. Unique molecular identifiers were incorporated during preparation of the TCRbeta library. MiXCR, run by TCRdb on the PCR reads, gives a single entry per CDR3 protein. This sample yields hundreds of thousands of distinct CDR3 sequences, of which approximately 10% are seen a single time; approximately 2% belongs to the top ten. This sample was taken from a study of T-cell reconstitution after alpha-beta-depleted transplantation in children. Overall study results and limits: Most T-cell counts and diversity one year after the transplant came from T cells that were newly produced. Several hundred rapidly expanded clones from non-depleted graft cells reportedly supplied alpha-beta T cells about two months post-transplant. Some patients showed high day-60 TCRbeta diversity, which derived from surviving recipient T cells and thymic progenitors.

Germline V gene sequence: CDR1 SEHNR, CDR2 FQNEAQ (reference sequence). Trimming stripped 1 base from V and 1 base from J, with 14 bases between. The CDR3 is 16 amino acids. Here the sequenced sample was PBMCs, taken before TCRalphabeta/CD19-depleted stem cell transplant. The chain is built from TRBV7-9 and TRBJ2-7; D ambiguous. This clonotype originated in a child younger than 10 with inherited bone marrow failure, due to receive a stem cell transplant. In nucleotides, the CDR3 is TGTGCCAGCAGCTTAGTGGCAGGCCTCCCTTCCTACGAGCAGTACTTC. Its protein is CASSLVAGLPSYEQYF.